A selection of T cell receptor beta chains follows, all from one sample in a study of blood T cells in healthy people across ages. TCRdb processed the 5' RACE reads anew with MiXCR; each CDR3 protein has one entry. The table includes fewer than 900,000 distinct CDR3 sequences, roughly 35% detected once. Sequencing input: blood. Source of these receptors: a man between 18 and 35 years old in good health. Each CDR3 is given with its conserved first and last residue. The order of the fields is clone size, V gene, D gene, J gene, CDR3 protein, CDR3 DNA. D genes are given only for firm matches. Clone size appears in some rows only: once, few, many, or a class for an expanded clone.

few,TRBV3-1,-,TRBJ1-1,CASSQAGHQSTEAFF,TGTGCCAGCAGCCAGGCGGGACACCAAAGCACTGAAGCTTTCTTT
many,TRBV20-1,-,TRBJ2-7,CSARVQGQNYEQYF,TGCAGTGCTAGAGTTCAAGGACAGAATTACGAGCAGTACTTC
few,TRBV9,TRBD2,TRBJ2-3,CASSAIHFFSTSGGTDTQYF,TGTGCCAGCAGCGCCATCCACTTTTTTTCGACTAGCGGGGGGACAGATACGCAGTATTTT
-,TRBV4-3,-,TRBJ2-2,CASSQDDLGTWAGDTGELFF,TGCGCCAGCAGCCAAGATGATTTGGGAACGTGGGCAGGGGACACCGGGGAGCTGTTTTTT
many,TRBV7-2,-,TRBJ2-6,CASSTFGSNVLTF,TGTGCCAGCAGCACCTTTGGGTCCAACGTCCTGACTTTC
many,TRBV10-3,-,TRBJ2-7,CAISESERSYEQYF,TGTGCCATCAGTGAGTCAGAGCGGAGCTACGAGCAGTACTTC
-,TRBV6-6,TRBD1,TRBJ1-2,CASSYPNPGQGYYGYTF,TGTGCCAGCAGTTACCCGAATCCGGGACAGGGATACTATGGCTACACCTTC
-,TRBV10-3,-,TRBJ2-5,CATSTQQETQYF,TGTGCCACCTCGACCCAACAAGAGACCCAGTACTTC
many,TRBV27,-,TRBJ2-5,CASSFLGPQETQYF,TGTGCCAGCAGTTTCCTGGGGCCTCAAGAGACCCAGTACTTC
many,TRBV7-2,-,TRBJ1-1,CASSLATGNTEAFF,TGTGCCAGCAGCTTAGCGACAGGGAACACTGAAGCTTTCTTT
-,TRBV28,-,TRBJ2-2,CASSAGHRNTGELFF,TGTGCCAGCAGTGCAGGACACAGGAACACCGGGGAGCTGTTTTTT
-,TRBV30,TRBD1,TRBJ1-5,CAWSTGTGRWPQHF,TGTGCCTGGAGTACCGGGACAGGGCGATGGCCCCAGCATTTT
few,TRBV18,-,TRBJ2-7,CASSPPNARENEQYF,TGTGCCAGCTCACCACCGAACGCCAGGGAGAATGAGCAGTACTTC
few,TRBV12-3/TRBV12-4,-,TRBJ2-1,CASSLTYEQFF,TGTGCCAGCAGTTTAACGTATGAGCAGTTCTTC
-,TRBV4-1,-,TRBJ1-1,CASSQDGGGRPLEAFF,TGCGCCAGCAGCCAAGATGGCGGCGGTAGGCCGCTTGAAGCTTTCTTT
many,TRBV12-3/TRBV12-4,-,TRBJ1-2,CASSFLTDYGYTF,TGTGCCAGCAGTTTTTTAACGGACTATGGCTACACCTTC
-,TRBV19,-,TRBJ2-3,CASSNPRGGGSTDTQYF,TGTGCCAGTAGTAACCCCAGAGGAGGGGGGAGCACAGATACGCAGTATTTT
-,TRBV12-3/TRBV12-4,-,TRBJ1-2,CASSARIGIHGYTF,TGTGCCAGCAGTGCCCGTATAGGGATACATGGCTACACCTTC
few,TRBV4-3,-,TRBJ1-3,CASSQEEGVPAGNTIYF,TGCGCCAGCAGCCAAGAAGAAGGGGTGCCTGCTGGAAACACCATATATTTT
few,TRBV28,TRBD1,TRBJ1-2,CASSLLGQGPRDYGYTF,TGTGCCAGCAGTTTATTGGGACAGGGACCCCGAGACTATGGCTACACCTTC
-,TRBV10-3,TRBD2,TRBJ2-3,CAISESLAGGMDTQYF,TGTGCCATCAGTGAGTCCCTAGCGGGGGGCATGGATACGCAGTATTTT
many,TRBV14,-,TRBJ2-3,CASSPRASSTDTQYF,TGTGCCAGCAGCCCGCGGGCCTCTAGCACAGATACGCAGTATTTT
once,TRBV5-1,-,TRBJ2-2,CASSFGDPNTGELFF,TGCGCCAGCAGCTTCGGGGACCCAAACACCGGGGAGCTGTTTTTT
few,TRBV9,TRBD1,TRBJ1-1,CASSPPTGRNTEAFF,TGTGCCAGCAGCCCCCCGACAGGGCGGAACACTGAAGCTTTCTTT
-,TRBV29-1,-,TRBJ2-7,CSVVAGQSYEQYF,TGCAGCGTTGTTGCTGGACAGTCCTACGAGCAGTACTTC
many,TRBV29-1,-,TRBJ2-5,CSLWTVGETQYF,TGCAGCTTATGGACTGTGGGGGAGACCCAGTACTTC
few,TRBV7-2,-,TRBJ2-5,CASRSQGRETQYF,TGTGCCAGCAGATCGCAGGGTAGAGAGACCCAGTACTTC
-,TRBV20-1,-,TRBJ1-1,CSAGDTGNTEAFF,TGCAGTGCTGGCGACACCGGGAACACTGAAGCTTTCTTT
few,TRBV20-1,-,TRBJ2-2,CSCYSQGRTGELFF,TGCAGCTGCTATTCTCAGGGGAGGACCGGGGAGCTGTTTTTT
few,TRBV6-2/TRBV6-3,-,TRBJ2-6,CASSSNPGSGANVLTF,TGTGCCAGCAGTTCCAACCCAGGGAGTGGGGCCAACGTCCTGACTTTC
-,TRBV28,-,TRBJ2-4,CASSYSPRAVAKNIQYF,TGTGCCAGCAGCTATTCGCCCCGGGCCGTTGCCAAAAACATTCAGTACTTC
-,TRBV6-2/TRBV6-3,TRBD1,TRBJ1-6,CASSSTGENSPLHF,TGTGCCAGCAGTTCGACAGGGGAGAATTCACCCCTCCACTTT
-,TRBV9,TRBD1,TRBJ2-5,CASSVGTGGTYNEQYF,TGTGCCAGCAGCGTAGGGACAGGGGGAACCTACAATGAGCAGTACTTC
few,TRBV20-1,TRBD2,TRBJ2-1,CSARTSGGSNNEQFF,TGCAGTGCTAGAACTAGCGGGGGCTCAAACAATGAGCAGTTCTTC
few,TRBV14,-,TRBJ2-1,CASSQDLAGAGLYEQFF,TGTGCCAGCAGCCAAGACCTGGCAGGGGCGGGTTTGTATGAGCAGTTCTTC
-,TRBV28,TRBD1,TRBJ2-1,CATTTGTGRNEQFF,TGTGCCACCACAACCGGGACAGGACGCAATGAGCAGTTCTTC
-,TRBV3-1,-,TRBJ2-5,CASSQEKGVQETQYF,TGTGCCAGCAGCCAAGAAAAGGGGGTTCAAGAGACCCAGTACTTC
-,TRBV2,-,TRBJ2-2,CASSERRQGGTGELFF,TGTGCCAGCAGTGAAAGGAGGCAGGGAGGCACCGGGGAGCTGTTTTTT
few,TRBV20-1,TRBD1,TRBJ2-6,CSARLRGQGLSGANVLTF,TGCAGTGCTCGGCTCCGAGGACAGGGTCTCTCTGGGGCCAACGTCCTGACTTTC
few,TRBV4-2,-,TRBJ1-1,CASSQPESMDTEAFF,TGTGCCAGCAGCCAACCAGAGTCCATGGACACTGAAGCTTTCTTT
many,TRBV7-2,-,TRBJ2-7,CASSLRTVREQYF,TGTGCCAGCAGCTTGCGGACAGTTCGCGAGCAGTACTTC
few,TRBV5-1,TRBD1,TRBJ2-3,CASSLGVGGATPTDTQYF,TGCGCCAGCAGCTTGGGTGTAGGGGGCGCGACTCCCACAGATACGCAGTATTTT
few,TRBV2,-,TRBJ2-5,CASSVGFQETQYF,TGTGCCAGCAGTGTAGGCTTCCAAGAGACCCAGTACTTC
few,TRBV20-1,-,TRBJ1-5,CSAHRQGLSNQPQHF,TGCAGTGCCCACAGACAAGGGCTTAGCAATCAGCCCCAGCATTTT
-,TRBV11-2,TRBD2,TRBJ2-3,CASSSTGRGTSGGPSTDTQYF,TGTGCCAGCAGCTCAACGGGAAGAGGGACTAGCGGGGGGCCCAGCACAGATACGCAGTATTTT
-,TRBV30,-,TRBJ1-2,CAWSMDNNYGYTF,TGTGCCTGGAGCATGGACAATAACTATGGCTACACCTTC
-,TRBV20-1,-,TRBJ1-2,CSARAPGQYVSYGYTF,TGCAGTGCTAGAGCCCCAGGGCAGTATGTGAGCTATGGCTACACCTTC
-,TRBV7-2,TRBD1,TRBJ1-4,CASSKTGGGDREKLFF,TGTGCCAGCAGCAAAACAGGGGGCGGAGATCGAGAAAAACTGTTTTTT
-,TRBV29-1,-,TRBJ2-1,CSSKDNEQFF,TGCAGCAGCAAAGACAATGAGCAGTTCTTC
-,TRBV27,-,TRBJ1-5,CASSPDTINQPQHF,TGTGCCAGCAGTCCGGACACGATCAATCAGCCCCAGCATTTT
-,TRBV28,-,TRBJ1-6,CASTPDGRNSPLHF,TGTGCCAGCACCCCCGACGGACGTAATTCACCCCTCCACTTT
few,TRBV3-1,TRBD1,TRBJ1-2,CASSQLGTGGPGYTF,TGTGCCAGCAGCCAACTCGGGACAGGGGGCCCTGGCTACACCTTC
-,TRBV6-6,-,TRBJ1-5,CASSTGGGNQPQHF,TGTGCCAGCAGCACGGGGGGTGGCAATCAGCCCCAGCATTTT
-,TRBV12-3/TRBV12-4,-,TRBJ2-7,CATQWRSSYNEQYF,TGTGCCACCCAGTGGAGGAGCTCCTACAATGAGCAGTACTTC